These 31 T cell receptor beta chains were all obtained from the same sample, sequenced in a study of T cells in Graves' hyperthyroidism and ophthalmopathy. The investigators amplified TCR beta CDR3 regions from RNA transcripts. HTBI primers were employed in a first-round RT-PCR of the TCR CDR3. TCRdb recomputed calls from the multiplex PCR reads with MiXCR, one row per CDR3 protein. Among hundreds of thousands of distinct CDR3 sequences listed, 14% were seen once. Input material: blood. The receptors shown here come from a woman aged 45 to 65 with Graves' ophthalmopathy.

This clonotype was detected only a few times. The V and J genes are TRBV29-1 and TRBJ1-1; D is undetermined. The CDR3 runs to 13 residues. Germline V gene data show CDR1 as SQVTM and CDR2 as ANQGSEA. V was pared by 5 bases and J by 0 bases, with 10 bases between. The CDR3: CSVLVGMNTEAFF. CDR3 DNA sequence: TGCAGCGTTTTAGTGGGAATGAACACTGAAGCTTTCTTT. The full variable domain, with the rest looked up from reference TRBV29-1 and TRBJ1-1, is SAVISQKPSRDICQRGTSLTIQCQVDSQVTMMFWYRQQPGQSLTLIATANQGSEATYESGFVIDKFPISRPNLTFSTLTVSNMSPEDSSIYLCSVLVGMNTEAFFGQGTRLTVV.

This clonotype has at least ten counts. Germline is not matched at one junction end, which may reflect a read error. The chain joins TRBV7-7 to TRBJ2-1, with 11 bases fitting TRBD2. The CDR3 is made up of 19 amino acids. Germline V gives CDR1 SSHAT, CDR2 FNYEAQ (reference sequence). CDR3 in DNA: TGTGCTAGCAGCTTAAGACTAGCGGGAACAACTCTAAACCACAATGAGCAGTTCTTC. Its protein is CASSLRLAGTTLNHNEQFF.

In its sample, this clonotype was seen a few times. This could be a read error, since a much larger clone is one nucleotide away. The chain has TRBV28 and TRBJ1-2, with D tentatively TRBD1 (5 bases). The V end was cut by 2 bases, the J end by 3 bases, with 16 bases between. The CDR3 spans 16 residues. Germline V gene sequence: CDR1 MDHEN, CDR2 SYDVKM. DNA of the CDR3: TGTGCCAGCAGTTTACAGCGACAGACTCCTGACTATGGCTACACCTTC. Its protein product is CASSLQRQTPDYGYTF.

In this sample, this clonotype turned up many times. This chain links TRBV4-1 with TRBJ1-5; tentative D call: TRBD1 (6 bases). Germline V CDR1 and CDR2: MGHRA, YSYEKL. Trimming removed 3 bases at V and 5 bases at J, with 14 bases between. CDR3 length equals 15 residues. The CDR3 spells CASSQNRAGDQPQHF. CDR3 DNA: TGCGCCAGCAGCCAGAATCGTGCAGGGGATCAGCCCCAGCATTTT.

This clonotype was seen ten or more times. The CDR3 nucleotides are TGCGCCAGCAGCTGGTTGGGACAGGGAGGGGGCGAGCAGTACTTC. Amino acid sequence: CASSWLGQGGGEQYF. The rearrangement joins TRBV5-1 to TRBJ2-7, with 9 bases aligning to TRBD1. CDR1 and CDR2 from the germline V gene are SGHRS and YFSETQ. Losses at the gene ends were 3 bases for V and 6 bases for J; bases not matched to a gene: 10. The CDR3 is made up of 15 amino acids.

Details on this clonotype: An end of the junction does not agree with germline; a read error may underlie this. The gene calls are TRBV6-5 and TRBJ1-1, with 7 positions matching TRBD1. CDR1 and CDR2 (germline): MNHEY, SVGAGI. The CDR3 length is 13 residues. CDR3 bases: TGTGCCAGCAGTTACTCGGCGGCAGGGGGTGTCGTCTTT. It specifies CASSYSAAGGVVF.

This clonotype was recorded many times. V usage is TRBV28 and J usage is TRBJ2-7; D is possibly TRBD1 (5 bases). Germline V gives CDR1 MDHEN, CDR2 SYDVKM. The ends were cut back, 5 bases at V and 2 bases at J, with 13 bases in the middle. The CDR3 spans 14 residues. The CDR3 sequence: CASSPQDKPYEQYF. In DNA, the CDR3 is TGTGCCAGCAGTCCCCAGGACAAGCCCTACGAGCAGTACTTC.

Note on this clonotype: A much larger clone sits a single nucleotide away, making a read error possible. The CDR3 region is CASTRTSGIGTDTQYF. DNA of the CDR3: TGTGCCAGCACTAGGACTAGCGGGATCGGAACAGATACGCAGTATTTT. This chain links TRBV2 with TRBJ2-3, with 12 bases identical to TRBD2. Germline lookup yields CDR1 SNHLY and CDR2 FYNNEI. The CDR3 is 16 residues long. J lost 3 bases, V lost 7 bases, and 8 bases had no gene match.

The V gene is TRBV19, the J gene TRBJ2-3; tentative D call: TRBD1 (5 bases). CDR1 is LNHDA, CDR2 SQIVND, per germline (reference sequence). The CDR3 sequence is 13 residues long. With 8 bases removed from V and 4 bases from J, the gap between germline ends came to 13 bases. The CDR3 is CASGAGVPDTQYF. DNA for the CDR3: TGTGCCAGTGGGGCAGGAGTGCCAGATACGCAGTATTTT.

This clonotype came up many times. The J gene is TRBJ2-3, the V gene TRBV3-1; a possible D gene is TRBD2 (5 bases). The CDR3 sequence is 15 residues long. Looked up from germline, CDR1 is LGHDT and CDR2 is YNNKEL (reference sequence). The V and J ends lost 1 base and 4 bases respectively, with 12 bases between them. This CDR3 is CASSQGVGVADTQYF. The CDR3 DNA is TGTGCCAGCAGCCAAGGGGTGGGAGTTGCAGATACGCAGTATTTT.

This CDR3 reads CASSLSFPGEQFF. For the CDR3, the DNA is TGTGCCAGCAGCCTATCCTTTCCGGGTGAGCAGTTCTTC. The chain couples TRBV7-9 to TRBJ2-1; D is ambiguous. The CDR3 consists of 13 residues. V dropped 5 bases and J dropped 9 bases, with 14 bases sitting between them. Per the germline V gene, CDR1 is SEHNR and CDR2 is FQNEAQ (reference sequence). The full variable domain, completed using reference TRBV7-9 and TRBJ2-1, is DTGVSQNPRHKITKRGQNVTFRCDPISEHNRLYWYRQTLGQGPEFLTYFQNEAQLEKSRLLSDRFSAERPKGSFSTLEIQRTEQGDSAMYLCASSLSFPGEQFFGPGTRLTVL.

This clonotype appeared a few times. For the CDR3, the DNA is TGTGCCAGCAGTCTGAGAGGGTACGCTGAAGCTTTCTTT. Its protein is CASSLRGYAEAFF. The chain recombines TRBV28 with TRBJ1-1; D is unclear. Looked up from germline, CDR1 is MDHEN and CDR2 is SYDVKM. V was shortened by 5 bases and J by 6 bases, with 13 bases between the two germline ends. The CDR3 totals 13 residues.

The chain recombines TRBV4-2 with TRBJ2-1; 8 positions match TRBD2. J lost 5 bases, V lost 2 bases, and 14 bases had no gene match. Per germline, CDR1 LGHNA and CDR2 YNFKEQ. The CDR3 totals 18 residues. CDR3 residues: CASSQLLRTSFGDNEQFF. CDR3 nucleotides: TGTGCCAGCAGCCAACTCCTCAGGACTAGCTTTGGGGACAATGAGCAGTTCTTC.

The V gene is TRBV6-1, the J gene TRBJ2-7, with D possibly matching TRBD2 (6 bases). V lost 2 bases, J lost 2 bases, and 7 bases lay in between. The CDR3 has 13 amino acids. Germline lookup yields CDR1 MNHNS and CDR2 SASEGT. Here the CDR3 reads CASSEWGAYEQYF. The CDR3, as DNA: TGTGCCAGCAGTGAATGGGGGGCCTACGAGCAGTACTTC.

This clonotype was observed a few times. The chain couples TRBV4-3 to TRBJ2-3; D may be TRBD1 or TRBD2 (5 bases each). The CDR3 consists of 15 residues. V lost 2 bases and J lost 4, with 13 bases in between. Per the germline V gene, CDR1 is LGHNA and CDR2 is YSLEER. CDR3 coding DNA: TGCGCCAGCAGCCAACTTCCGGGGCCGGCAGATACGCAGTATTTT. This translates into CASSQLPGPADTQYF.

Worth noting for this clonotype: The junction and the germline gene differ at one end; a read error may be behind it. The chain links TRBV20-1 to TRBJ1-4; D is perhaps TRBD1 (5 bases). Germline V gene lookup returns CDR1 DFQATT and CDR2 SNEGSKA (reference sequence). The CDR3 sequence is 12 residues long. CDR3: CSTRGVGEKLFF. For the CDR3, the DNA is TGCAGTACTAGAGGGGTAGGAGAAAAACTGTTTTTT.

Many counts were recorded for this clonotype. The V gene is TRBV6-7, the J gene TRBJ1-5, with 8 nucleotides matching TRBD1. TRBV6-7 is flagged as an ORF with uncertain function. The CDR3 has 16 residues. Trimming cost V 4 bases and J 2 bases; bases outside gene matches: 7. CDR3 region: CASSCRTGRGNQPQHF. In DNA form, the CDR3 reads TGTGCCAGCAGTTGCCGGACAGGGAGGGGCAATCAGCCCCAGCATTTT.

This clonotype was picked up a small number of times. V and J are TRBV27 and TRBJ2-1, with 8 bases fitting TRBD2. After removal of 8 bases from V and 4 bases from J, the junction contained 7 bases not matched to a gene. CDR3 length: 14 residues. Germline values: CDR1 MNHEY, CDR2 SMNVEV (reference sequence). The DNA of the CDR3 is TGTGCCAGCCGCCGACTAGCGCAGTACAATGAGCAGTTCTTC. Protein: CASRRLAQYNEQFF.

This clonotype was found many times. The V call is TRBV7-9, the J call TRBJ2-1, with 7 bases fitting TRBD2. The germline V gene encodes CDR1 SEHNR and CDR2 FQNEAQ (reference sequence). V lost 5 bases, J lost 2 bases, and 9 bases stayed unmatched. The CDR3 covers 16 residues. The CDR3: CASSDSIAGAYNEQFF. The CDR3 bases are TGTGCCAGCAGCGACTCAATTGCGGGAGCCTACAATGAGCAGTTCTTC.

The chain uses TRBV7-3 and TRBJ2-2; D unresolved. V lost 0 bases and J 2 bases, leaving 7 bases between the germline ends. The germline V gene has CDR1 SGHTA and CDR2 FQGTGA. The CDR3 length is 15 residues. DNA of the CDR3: TGTGCCAGCAGCTTAACGACAATCAACACCGGGGAGCTGTTTTTT. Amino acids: CASSLTTINTGELFF.

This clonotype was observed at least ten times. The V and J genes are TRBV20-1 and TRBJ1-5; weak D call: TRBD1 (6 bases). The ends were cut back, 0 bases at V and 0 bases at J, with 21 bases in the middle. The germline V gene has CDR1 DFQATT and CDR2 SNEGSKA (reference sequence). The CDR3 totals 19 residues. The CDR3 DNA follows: TGCAGTGCTAGAGAGGATCATGACAGGACCGATTATAGCAATCAGCCCCAGCATTTT. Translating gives CSAREDHDRTDYSNQPQHF.

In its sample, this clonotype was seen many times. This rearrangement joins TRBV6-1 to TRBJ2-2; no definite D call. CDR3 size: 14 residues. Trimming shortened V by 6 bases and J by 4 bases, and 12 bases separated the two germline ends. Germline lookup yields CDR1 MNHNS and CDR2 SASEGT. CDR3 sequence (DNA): TGTGCCAGCAGCCCCCGGGTGGGCACCGGGGAGCTGTTTTTT. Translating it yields CASSPRVGTGELFF.

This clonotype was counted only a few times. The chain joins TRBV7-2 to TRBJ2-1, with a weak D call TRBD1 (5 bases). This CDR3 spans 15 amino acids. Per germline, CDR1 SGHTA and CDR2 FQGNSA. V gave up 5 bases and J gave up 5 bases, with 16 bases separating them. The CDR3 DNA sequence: TGTGCCAGCAGCCTTGTGGGGCACATTAACAATGAGCAGTTCTTC. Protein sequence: CASSLVGHINNEQFF.

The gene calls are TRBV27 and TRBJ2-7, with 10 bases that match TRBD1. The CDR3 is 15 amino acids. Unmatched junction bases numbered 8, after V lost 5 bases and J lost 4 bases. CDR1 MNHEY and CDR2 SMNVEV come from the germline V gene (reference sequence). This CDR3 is CASSRTWTGGYEQYF. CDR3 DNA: TGTGCCAGCAGTCGGACCTGGACAGGGGGATACGAGCAGTACTTC.

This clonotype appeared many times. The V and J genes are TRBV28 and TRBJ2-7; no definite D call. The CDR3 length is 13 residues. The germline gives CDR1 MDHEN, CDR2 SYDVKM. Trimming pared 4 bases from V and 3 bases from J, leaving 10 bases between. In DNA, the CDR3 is TGTGCCAGCAGTTCCCCGACAATCTACGAGCAGTACTTC. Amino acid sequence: CASSSPTIYEQYF.

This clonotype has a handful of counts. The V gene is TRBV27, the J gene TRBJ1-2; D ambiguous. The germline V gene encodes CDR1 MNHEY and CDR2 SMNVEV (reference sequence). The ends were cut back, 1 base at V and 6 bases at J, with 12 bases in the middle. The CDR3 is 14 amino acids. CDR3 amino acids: CASSLFPGYDGYTF. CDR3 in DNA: TGTGCCAGCAGTTTATTTCCAGGCTACGATGGCTACACCTTC.

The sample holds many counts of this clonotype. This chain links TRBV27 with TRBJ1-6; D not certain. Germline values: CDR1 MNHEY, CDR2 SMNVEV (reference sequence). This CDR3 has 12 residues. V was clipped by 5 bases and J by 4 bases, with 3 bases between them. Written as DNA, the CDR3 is TGTGCCAGCAGTCCTTATAATTCACCCCTCCACTTT. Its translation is CASSPYNSPLHF.

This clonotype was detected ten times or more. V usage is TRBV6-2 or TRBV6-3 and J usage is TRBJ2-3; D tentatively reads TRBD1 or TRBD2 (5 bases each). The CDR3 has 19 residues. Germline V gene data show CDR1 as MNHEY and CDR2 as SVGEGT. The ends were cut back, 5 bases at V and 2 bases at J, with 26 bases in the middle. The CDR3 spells CASSRTRDALLRNTDTQYF. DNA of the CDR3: TGTGCCAGCAGTCGAACGAGGGACGCCCTCCTAAGAAACACAGATACGCAGTATTTT.

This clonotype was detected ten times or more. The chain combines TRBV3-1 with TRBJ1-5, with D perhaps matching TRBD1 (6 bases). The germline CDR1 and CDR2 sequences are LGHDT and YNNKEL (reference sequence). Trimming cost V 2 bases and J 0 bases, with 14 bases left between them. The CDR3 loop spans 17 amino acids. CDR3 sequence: CASSQFPAGHSNQPQHF. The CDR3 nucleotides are TGTGCCAGCAGCCAATTCCCCGCGGGACATAGCAATCAGCCCCAGCATTTT.

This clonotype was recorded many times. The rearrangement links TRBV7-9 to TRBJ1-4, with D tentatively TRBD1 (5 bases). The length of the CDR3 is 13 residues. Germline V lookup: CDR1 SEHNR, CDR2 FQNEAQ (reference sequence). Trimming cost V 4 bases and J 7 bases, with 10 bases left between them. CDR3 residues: CASSYPGLEKLFF. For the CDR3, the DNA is TGTGCCAGCAGCTACCCGGGGCTTGAAAAACTGTTTTTT.

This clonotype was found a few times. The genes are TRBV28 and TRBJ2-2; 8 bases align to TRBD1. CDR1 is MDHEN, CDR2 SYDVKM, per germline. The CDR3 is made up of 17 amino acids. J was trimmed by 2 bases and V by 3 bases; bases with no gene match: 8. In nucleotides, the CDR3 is TGTGCCAGCAGTTTTCTGAGGACAGGGATAAACACCGGGGAGCTGTTTTTT. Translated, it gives CASSFLRTGINTGELFF.